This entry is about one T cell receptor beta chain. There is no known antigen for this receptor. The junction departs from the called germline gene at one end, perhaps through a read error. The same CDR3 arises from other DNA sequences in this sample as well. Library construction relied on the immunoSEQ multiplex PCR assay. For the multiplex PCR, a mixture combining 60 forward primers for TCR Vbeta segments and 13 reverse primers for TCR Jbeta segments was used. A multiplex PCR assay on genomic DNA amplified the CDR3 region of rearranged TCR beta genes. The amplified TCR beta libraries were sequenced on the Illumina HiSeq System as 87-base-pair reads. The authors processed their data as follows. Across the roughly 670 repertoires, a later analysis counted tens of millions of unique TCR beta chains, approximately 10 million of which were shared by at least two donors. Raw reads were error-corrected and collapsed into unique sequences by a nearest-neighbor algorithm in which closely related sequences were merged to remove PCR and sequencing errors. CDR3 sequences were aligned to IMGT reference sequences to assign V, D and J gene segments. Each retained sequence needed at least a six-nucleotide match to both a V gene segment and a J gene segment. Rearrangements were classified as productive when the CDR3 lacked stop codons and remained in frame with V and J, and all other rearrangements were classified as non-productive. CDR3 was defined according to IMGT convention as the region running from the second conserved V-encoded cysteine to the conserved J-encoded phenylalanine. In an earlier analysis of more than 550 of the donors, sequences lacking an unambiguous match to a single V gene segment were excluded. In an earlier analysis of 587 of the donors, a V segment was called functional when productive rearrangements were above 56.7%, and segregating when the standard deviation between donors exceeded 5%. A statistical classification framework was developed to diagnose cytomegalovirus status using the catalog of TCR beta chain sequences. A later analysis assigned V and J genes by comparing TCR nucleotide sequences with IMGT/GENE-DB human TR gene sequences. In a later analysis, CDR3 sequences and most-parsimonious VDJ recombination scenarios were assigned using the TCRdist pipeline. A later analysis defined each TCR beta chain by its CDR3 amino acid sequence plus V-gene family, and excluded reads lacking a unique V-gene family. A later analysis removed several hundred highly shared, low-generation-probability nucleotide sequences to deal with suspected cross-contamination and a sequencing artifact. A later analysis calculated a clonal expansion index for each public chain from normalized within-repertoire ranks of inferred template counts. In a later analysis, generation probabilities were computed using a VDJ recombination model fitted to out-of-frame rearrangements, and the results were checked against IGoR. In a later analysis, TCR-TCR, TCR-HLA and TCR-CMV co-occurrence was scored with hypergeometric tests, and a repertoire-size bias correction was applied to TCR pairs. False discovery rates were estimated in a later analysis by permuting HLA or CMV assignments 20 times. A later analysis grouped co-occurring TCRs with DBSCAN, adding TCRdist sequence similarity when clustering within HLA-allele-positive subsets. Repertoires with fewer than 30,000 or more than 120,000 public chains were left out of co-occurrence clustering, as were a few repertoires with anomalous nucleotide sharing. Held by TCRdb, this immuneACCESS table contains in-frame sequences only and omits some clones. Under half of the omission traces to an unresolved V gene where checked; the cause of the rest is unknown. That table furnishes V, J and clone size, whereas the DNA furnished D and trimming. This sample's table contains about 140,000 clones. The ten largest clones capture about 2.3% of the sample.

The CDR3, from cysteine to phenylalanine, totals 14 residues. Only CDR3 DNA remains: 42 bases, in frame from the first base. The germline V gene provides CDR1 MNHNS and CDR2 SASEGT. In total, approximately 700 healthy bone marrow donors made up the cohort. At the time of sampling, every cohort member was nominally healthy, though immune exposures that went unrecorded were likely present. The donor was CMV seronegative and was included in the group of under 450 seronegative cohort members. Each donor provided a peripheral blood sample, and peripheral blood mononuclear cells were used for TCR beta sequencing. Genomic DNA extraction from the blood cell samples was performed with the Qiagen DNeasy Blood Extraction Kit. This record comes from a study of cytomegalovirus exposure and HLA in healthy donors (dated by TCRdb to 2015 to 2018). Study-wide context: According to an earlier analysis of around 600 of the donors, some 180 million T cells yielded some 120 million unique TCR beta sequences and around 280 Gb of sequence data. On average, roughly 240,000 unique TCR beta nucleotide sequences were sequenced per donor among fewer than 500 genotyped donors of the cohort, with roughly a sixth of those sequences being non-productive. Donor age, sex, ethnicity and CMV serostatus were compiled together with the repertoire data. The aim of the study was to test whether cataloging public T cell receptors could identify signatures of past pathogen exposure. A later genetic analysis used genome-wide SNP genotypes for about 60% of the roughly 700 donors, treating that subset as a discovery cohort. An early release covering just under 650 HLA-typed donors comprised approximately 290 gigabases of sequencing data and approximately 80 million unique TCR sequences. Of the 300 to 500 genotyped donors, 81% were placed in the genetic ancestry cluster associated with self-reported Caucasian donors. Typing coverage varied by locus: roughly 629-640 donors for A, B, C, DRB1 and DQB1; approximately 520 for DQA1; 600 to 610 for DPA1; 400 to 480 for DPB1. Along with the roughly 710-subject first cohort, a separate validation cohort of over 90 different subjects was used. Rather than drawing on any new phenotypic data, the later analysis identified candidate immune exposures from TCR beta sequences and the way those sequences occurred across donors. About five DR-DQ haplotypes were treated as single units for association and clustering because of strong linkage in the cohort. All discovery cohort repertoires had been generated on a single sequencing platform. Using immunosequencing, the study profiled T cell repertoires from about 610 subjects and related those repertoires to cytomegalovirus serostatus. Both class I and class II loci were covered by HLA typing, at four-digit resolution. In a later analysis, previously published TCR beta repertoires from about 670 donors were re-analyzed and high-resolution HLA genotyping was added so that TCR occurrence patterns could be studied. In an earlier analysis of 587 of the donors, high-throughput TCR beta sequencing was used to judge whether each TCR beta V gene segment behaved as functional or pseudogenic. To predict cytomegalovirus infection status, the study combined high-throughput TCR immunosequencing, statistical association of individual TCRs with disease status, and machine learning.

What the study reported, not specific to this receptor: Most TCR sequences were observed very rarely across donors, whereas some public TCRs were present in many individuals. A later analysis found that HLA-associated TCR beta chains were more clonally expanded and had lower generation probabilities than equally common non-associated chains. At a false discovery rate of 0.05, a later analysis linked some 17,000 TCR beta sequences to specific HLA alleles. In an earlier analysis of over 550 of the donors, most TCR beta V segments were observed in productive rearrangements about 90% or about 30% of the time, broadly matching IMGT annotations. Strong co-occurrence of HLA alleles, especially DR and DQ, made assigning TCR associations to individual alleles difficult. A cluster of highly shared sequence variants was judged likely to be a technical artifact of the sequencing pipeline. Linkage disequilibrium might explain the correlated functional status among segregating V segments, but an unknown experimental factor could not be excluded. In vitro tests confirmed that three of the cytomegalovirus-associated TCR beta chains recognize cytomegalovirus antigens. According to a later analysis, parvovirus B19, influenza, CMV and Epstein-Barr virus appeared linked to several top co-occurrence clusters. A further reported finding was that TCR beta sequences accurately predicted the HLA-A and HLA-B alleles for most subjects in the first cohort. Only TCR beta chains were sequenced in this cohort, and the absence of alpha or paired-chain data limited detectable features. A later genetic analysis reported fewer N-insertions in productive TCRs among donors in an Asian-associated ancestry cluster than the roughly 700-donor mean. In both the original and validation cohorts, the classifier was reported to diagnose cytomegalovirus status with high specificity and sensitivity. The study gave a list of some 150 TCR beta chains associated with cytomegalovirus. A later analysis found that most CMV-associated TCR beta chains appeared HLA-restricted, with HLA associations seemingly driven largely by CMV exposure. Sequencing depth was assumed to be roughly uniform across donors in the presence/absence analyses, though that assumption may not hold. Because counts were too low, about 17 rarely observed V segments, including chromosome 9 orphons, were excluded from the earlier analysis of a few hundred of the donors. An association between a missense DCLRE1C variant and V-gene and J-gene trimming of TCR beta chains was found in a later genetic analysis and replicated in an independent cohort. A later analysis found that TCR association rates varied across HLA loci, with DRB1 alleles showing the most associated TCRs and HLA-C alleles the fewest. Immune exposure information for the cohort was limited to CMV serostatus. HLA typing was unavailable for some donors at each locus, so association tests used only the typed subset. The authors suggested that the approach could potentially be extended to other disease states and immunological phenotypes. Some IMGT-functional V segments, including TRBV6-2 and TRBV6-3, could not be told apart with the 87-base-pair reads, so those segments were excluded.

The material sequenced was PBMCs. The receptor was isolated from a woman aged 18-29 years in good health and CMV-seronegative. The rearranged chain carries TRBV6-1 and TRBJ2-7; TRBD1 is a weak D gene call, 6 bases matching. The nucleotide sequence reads TGCGCCAGCAGTGCCCGGGACAACTCCTACGAGCAGTACTTC. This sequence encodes CASSARDNSYEQYF.